These T cell receptor beta chains were read from a single sample in a study of shared clonotypes between healthy human individuals. Clones were sequenced by immunoSEQ multiplex PCR, and TCRdb holds only the in-frame ones, with some missing. Here the sample spans roughly 490,000 clones, roughly 85% being singletons. Sequenced: PBMCs. The receptors here all came from a woman aged 35 to 49 in good health. Some clones in this sample may be carry-over from other donors' samples. Both conserved end residues are part of each CDR3. Fields, in order: J gene, clone size, V gene, D gene, CDR3 protein, CDR3 DNA. A D gene is named only where the DNA matches it firmly. Expanded clones get a size class; other rows say once, few or many, or leave the size out.

J: TRBJ2-7; size: NA; V: TRBV27; D: NA; CDR3: CASSPSYEQYF; DNA: TGTGCCAGCAGTCCCAGCTACGAGCAGTACTTC
J: TRBJ1-5; size: many; V: TRBV18; D: TRBD1; CDR3: CASSPGQGFEPQHF; DNA: TGTGCCAGCTCACCAGGACAGGGGTTTGAGCCCCAGCATTTT
J: TRBJ1-2; size: NA; V: TRBV27; D: TRBD1; CDR3: CASSSSTGDYGYTF; DNA: TGTGCCAGCAGTTCCTCGACAGGGGACTATGGCTACACCTTC
J: TRBJ1-2; size: once; V: TRBV2; D: NA; CDR3: CASTPPKQTGTGNYGYTF; DNA: TGTGCCAGCACTCCTCCCAAGCAAACCGGGACGGGAAACTATGGCTACACCTTC
J: TRBJ2-3; size: many; V: TRBV28; D: TRBD2; CDR3: CASSFASGYRTDTQYF; DNA: TGTGCCAGCAGTTTCGCTAGCGGTTATCGCACAGATACGCAGTATTTT
J: TRBJ2-1; size: NA; V: TRBV5-1; D: TRBD2; CDR3: CASSPRGLGTSGSGEQFF; DNA: TGCGCCAGCAGCCCGCGAGGGCTCGGGACTAGCGGGAGTGGGGAGCAGTTCTTC
J: TRBJ2-7; size: NA; V: TRBV5-1; D: NA; CDR3: CASSFSGNSYEQYF; DNA: TGCGCCAGCAGCTTTAGTGGAAACTCCTACGAGCAGTACTTC
J: TRBJ1-5; size: few; V: TRBV2; D: TRBD1; CDR3: CASSGGQLNQPQHF; DNA: TGTGCCAGCAGTGGGGGACAGCTTAATCAGCCCCAGCATTTT
J: TRBJ2-7; size: NA; V: TRBV28; D: NA; CDR3: CASSLDRREQYF; DNA: TGTGCCAGCAGTTTAGACAGGAGGGAGCAGTACTTC
J: TRBJ1-1; size: once; V: TRBV30; D: NA; CDR3: CAWSVLDGTLNTEAFF; DNA: TGTGCCTGGAGTGTACTGGATGGAACACTGAACACTGAAGCTTTCTTT
J: TRBJ2-1; size: NA; V: TRBV7-9; D: NA; CDR3: CASRPGGAEGGNEQFF; DNA: TGTGCCAGCAGGCCCGGGGGAGCGGAAGGGGGTAATGAGCAGTTCTTC
J: TRBJ2-7; size: NA; V: TRBV11-2; D: TRBD1; CDR3: CASSRDRGETYEQYF; DNA: TGTGCCAGCAGCAGAGACAGGGGGGAAACCTACGAGCAGTACTTC
J: TRBJ2-1; size: NA; V: TRBV9; D: TRBD2; CDR3: CASSVASGLAAYNEQFF; DNA: TGTGCCAGCAGCGTGGCCAGTGGACTAGCGGCATACAATGAGCAGTTCTTC
J: TRBJ1-1; size: many; V: TRBV2; D: TRBD1; CDR3: CASRTQGTAEAFF; DNA: TGTGCCAGCCGGACACAGGGGACAGCTGAAGCTTTCTTT
J: TRBJ1-1; size: NA; V: TRBV9; D: NA; CDR3: CASSVAGDWATEAFF; DNA: TGTGCCAGCAGCGTAGCCGGGGATTGGGCCACTGAAGCTTTCTTT
J: TRBJ2-7; size: NA; V: TRBV2; D: NA; CDR3: CASRASWRSYEQYF; DNA: TGTGCCAGCAGAGCTTCATGGAGATCCTACGAGCAGTACTTC
J: TRBJ1-4; size: NA; V: TRBV5-4; D: NA; CDR3: CASSLEGGSEKLFF; DNA: TGTGCCAGCAGCTTGGAAGGGGGTAGTGAAAAACTGTTTTTT
J: TRBJ2-7; size: once; V: TRBV7-9; D: TRBD2; CDR3: CASSLAPTSGRRGYEQYF; DNA: TGTGCCAGCAGCTTAGCCCCGACTAGCGGGAGAAGGGGTTACGAGCAGTACTTC
J: TRBJ1-1; size: NA; V: TRBV19; D: TRBD1; CDR3: CASSIGRDRPNTEAFF; DNA: TGTGCCAGTAGTATAGGTCGGGACAGGCCGAACACTGAAGCTTTCTTT
J: TRBJ2-3; size: NA; V: TRBV30; D: TRBD1; CDR3: CAWGSGTEASTDTQYF; DNA: TGTGCCTGGGGTTCCGGGACAGAAGCTAGCACAGATACGCAGTATTTT
J: TRBJ2-7; size: few; V: TRBV9; D: TRBD2; CDR3: CASSAQVAGAYEQYF; DNA: TGTGCCAGCAGCGCGCAAGTAGCGGGCGCCTACGAGCAGTACTTC
J: TRBJ2-7; size: once; V: TRBV11-2; D: NA; CDR3: CASSLALAYEQYF; DNA: TGTGCCAGCAGCTTAGCGCTAGCCTACGAGCAGTACTTC
J: TRBJ2-3; size: once; V: TRBV7-6; D: NA; CDR3: CASSRKARQVTDTQYF; DNA: TGTGCCAGCAGTCGAAAGGCCAGACAAGTCACAGATACGCAGTATTTT
J: TRBJ2-1; size: NA; V: TRBV5-1; D: TRBD2; CDR3: CASSLGTSVNEQFF; DNA: TGCGCCAGCAGCTTGGGGACTAGTGTCAATGAGCAGTTCTTC
J: TRBJ2-5; size: NA; V: TRBV15; D: NA; CDR3: CATSSSRRGETQYF; DNA: TGTGCCACCAGCAGCAGCCGTAGGGGAGAGACCCAGTACTTC
J: TRBJ1-1; size: NA; V: TRBV15; D: NA; CDR3: CATSRDYGREAFF; DNA: TGTGCCACCAGCAGAGACTACGGCAGAGAAGCTTTCTTT
J: TRBJ1-2; size: NA; V: TRBV5-4; D: NA; CDR3: CASSWWTEYGYTF; DNA: TGTGCCAGCAGCTGGTGGACAGAGTATGGCTACACCTTC
J: TRBJ2-3; size: NA; V: TRBV4-3; D: NA; CDR3: CASSQVAGVADTQYF; DNA: TGCGCCAGCAGCCAAGTCGCCGGGGTAGCAGATACGCAGTATTTT
J: TRBJ2-1; size: NA; V: TRBV7-7; D: TRBD2; CDR3: CASRPLAGGPYNEQFF; DNA: TGTGCCAGCAGACCATTAGCGGGAGGGCCCTACAATGAGCAGTTCTTC
J: TRBJ2-1; size: NA; V: TRBV27; D: TRBD2; CDR3: CAAGLAYNEQFF; DNA: TGTGCAGCGGGGTTAGCCTACAATGAGCAGTTCTTC
J: TRBJ1-5; size: NA; V: TRBV10-1; D: TRBD1; CDR3: CASSAGSQGSQPQHF; DNA: TGCGCCAGCAGTGCGGGTTCACAGGGGAGTCAGCCCCAGCATTTT
J: TRBJ1-1; size: NA; V: TRBV6-1; D: NA; CDR3: CASSEAPREAFF; DNA: TGTGCCAGCAGTGAAGCTCCTAGGGAAGCTTTCTTT
J: TRBJ2-7; size: once; V: TRBV28; D: NA; CDR3: CASSPGEGPSYEQYF; DNA: TGTGCCAGCAGCCCAGGGGAGGGGCCTTCCTACGAGCAGTACTTC
J: TRBJ2-7; size: few; V: TRBV25-1; D: TRBD2; CDR3: CASSEEGTSGSEQYF; DNA: TGTGCCAGCAGTGAAGAAGGGACTAGCGGGAGCGAGCAGTACTTC
J: TRBJ1-1; size: NA; V: TRBV5-1; D: TRBD1; CDR3: CASSIKSPGQGLPWVNTEAFF; DNA: TGCGCCAGCAGCATTAAATCTCCGGGACAGGGCCTTCCTTGGGTTAACACTGAAGCTTTCTTT
J: TRBJ2-5; size: NA; V: TRBV6-6; D: NA; CDR3: CASSYDRGEQYF; DNA: TGTGCCAGCAGTTACGACAGAGGGGAGCAGTACTTC
J: TRBJ1-4; size: NA; V: TRBV4-3; D: NA; CDR3: CASSQDRWDEKLFF; DNA: TGCGCCAGCAGCCAAGACAGGTGGGATGAAAAACTGTTTTTT